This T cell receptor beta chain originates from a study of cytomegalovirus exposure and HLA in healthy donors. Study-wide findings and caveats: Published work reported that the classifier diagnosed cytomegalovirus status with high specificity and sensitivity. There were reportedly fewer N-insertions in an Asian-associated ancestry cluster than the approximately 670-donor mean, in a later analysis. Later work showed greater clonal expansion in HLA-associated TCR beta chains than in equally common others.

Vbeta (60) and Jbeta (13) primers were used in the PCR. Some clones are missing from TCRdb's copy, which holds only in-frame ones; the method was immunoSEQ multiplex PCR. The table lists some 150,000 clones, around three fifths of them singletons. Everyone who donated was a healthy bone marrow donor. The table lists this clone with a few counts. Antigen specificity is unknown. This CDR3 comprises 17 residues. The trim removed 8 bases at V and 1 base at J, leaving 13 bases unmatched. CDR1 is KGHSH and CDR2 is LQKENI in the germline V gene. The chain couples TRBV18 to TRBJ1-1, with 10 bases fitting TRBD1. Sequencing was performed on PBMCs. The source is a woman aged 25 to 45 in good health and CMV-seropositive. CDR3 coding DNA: TGTGCCAGCCAGCCACAGGGACAGGGGATATGGAACACTGAAGCTTTCTTT. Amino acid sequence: CASQPQGQGIWNTEAFF.